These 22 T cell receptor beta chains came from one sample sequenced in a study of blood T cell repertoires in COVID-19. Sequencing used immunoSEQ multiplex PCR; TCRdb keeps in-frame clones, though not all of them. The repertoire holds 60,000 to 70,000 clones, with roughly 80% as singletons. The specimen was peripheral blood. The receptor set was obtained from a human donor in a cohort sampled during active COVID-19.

The CDR3: CASSFARGLNTEAFF. DNA of the CDR3: TGCGCCAGCAGCTTCGCGCGGGGTTTGAACACTGAAGCTTTCTTT. The rearrangement uses TRBV5-1 and TRBJ1-1; no firm D call. This CDR3 contains 15 residues. The germline V gene has CDR1 SGHRS and CDR2 YFSETQ. The germline V and J ends were trimmed by 2 bases and 0 bases, with 11 bases remaining between them.

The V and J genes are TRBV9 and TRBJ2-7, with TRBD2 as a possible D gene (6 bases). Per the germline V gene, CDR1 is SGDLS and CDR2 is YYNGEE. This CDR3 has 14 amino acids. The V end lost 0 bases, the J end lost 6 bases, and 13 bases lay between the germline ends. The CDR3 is CASSVGPGVGEQYF. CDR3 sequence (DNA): TGTGCCAGCAGCGTAGGCCCGGGAGTAGGCGAGCAGTACTTC.

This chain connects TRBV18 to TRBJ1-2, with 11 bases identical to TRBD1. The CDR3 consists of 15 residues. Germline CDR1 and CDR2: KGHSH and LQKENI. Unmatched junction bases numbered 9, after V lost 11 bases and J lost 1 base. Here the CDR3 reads CASSGQGVGNYGYTF. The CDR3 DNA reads TGTGCCTCCTCGGGACAGGGGGTCGGTAACTATGGCTACACCTTC.

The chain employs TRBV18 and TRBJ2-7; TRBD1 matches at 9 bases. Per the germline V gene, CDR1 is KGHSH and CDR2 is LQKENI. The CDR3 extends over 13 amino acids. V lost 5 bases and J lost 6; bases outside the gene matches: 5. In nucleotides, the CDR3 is TGTGCCAGCTCATCCCGGACAGGGGTCGAGCAGTACTTC. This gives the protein CASSSRTGVEQYF.

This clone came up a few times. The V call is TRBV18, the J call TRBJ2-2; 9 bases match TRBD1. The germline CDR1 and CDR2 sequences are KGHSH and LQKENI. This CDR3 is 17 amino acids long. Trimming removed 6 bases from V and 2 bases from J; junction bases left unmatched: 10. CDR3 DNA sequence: TGTGCCAGCTCTCGAATCACAGGGGGCGGTAACACCGGGGAGCTGTTTTTT. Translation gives CASSRITGGGNTGELFF.

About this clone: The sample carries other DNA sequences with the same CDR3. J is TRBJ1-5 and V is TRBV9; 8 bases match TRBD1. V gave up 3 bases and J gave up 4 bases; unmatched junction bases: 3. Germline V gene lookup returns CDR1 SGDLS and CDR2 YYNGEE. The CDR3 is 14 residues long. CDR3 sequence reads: CASSATGGNQPQHF. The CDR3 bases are TGTGCCAGCAGCGCCACAGGGGGGAATCAGCCCCAGCATTTT.

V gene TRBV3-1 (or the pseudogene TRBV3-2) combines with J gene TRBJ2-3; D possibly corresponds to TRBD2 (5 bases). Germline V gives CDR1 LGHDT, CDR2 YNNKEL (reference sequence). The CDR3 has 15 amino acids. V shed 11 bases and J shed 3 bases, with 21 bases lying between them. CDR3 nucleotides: TGTGCCCCACCACCATCAACTAGGGTGACAGATACGCAGTATTTT. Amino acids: CAPPPSTRVTDTQYF.

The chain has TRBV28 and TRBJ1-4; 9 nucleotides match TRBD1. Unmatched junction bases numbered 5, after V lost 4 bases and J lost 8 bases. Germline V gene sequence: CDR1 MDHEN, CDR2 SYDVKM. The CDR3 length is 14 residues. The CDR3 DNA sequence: TGTGCCAGCAGTTCGGGACAGGGAACAGAAAAACTGTTTTTT. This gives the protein CASSSGQGTEKLFF.

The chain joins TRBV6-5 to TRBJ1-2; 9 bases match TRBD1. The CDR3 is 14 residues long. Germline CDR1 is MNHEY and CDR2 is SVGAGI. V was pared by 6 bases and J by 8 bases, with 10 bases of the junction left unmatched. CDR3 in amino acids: CASSLHRGQGGYTF. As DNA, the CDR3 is TGTGCCAGCAGCCTCCACAGGGGGCAAGGCGGCTACACCTTC.

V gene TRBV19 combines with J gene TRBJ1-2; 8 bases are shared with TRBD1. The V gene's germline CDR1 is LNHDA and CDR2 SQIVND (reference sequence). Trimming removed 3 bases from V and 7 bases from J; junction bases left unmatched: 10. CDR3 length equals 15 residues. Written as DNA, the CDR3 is TGTGCCAGTAGTATTAGTGGGGCAGGGGGCCTTGGCTACACCTTC. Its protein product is CASSISGAGGLGYTF.

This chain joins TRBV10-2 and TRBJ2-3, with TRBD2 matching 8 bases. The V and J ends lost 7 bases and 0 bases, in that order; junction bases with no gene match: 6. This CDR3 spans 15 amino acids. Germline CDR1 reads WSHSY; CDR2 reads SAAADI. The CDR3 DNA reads TGCGCCAGCAACCCACGCGGGGGGAGCACAGATACGCAGTATTTT. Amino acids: CASNPRGGSTDTQYF.

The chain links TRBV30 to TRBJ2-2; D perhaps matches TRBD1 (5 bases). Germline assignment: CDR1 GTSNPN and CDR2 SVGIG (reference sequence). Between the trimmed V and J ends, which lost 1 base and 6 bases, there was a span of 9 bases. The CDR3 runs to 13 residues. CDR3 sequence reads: CAWSGQFSGELFF. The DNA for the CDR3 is TGTGCCTGGAGTGGACAGTTCTCCGGGGAGCTGTTTTTT.

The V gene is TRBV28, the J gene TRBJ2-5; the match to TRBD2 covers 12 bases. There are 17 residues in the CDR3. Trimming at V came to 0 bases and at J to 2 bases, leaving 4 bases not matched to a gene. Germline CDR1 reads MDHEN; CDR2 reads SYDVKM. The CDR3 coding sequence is TGTGCCAGCAGTTTATGGGCTAGCGGGGGGGTACAAGAGACCCAGTACTTC. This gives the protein CASSLWASGGVQETQYF.

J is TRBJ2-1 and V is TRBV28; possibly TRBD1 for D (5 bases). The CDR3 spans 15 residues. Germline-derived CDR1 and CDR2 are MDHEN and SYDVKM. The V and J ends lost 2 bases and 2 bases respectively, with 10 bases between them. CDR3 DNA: TGTGCCAGCAGTTTACAGGGAATTCCCTACAATGAGCAGTTCTTC. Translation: CASSLQGIPYNEQFF.

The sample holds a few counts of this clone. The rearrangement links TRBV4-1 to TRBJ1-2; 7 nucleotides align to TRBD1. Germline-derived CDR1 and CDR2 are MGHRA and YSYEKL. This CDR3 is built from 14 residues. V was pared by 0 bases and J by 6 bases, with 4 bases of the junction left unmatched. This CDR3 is CASSQEKGADGYTF. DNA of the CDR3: TGCGCCAGCAGCCAAGAGAAGGGGGCGGATGGCTACACCTTC.

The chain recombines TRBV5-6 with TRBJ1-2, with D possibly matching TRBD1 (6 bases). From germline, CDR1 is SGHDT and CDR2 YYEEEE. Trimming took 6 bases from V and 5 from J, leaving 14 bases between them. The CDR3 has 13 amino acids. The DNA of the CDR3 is TGTGCCAGCATGATCAGGGGCCCGTATGGCTACACCTTC. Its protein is CASMIRGPYGYTF.

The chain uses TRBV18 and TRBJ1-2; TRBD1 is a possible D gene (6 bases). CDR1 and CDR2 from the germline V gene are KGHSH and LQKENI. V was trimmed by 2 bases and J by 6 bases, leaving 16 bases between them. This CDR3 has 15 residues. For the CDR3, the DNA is TGTGCCAGCTCACCATGGGCAGGGGAAACTCATGGCTACACCTTC. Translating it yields CASSPWAGETHGYTF.

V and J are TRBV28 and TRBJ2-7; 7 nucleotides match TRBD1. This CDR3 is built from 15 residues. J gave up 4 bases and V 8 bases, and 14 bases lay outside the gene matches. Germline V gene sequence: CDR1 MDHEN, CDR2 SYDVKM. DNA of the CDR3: TGTGCCAGCTGCACTCAGGGGGTTTGGGGGTACGAGCAGTACTTC. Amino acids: CASCTQGVWGYEQYF. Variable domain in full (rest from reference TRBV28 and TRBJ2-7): DVKVTQSSRYLVKRTGEKVFLECVQDMDHENMFWYRQDPGLGLRLIYFSYDVKMKEKGDIPEGYSVSREKKERFSLILESASTNQTSMYLCASCTQGVWGYEQYFGPGTRLTVT.

CDR3 amino acids: CASSDGREVNEKLFF. In DNA, the CDR3 is TGTGCCAGCAGCGATGGACGGGAGGTCAATGAAAAACTGTTTTTT. The chain links TRBV9 to TRBJ1-4, with D unresolved. V was pared by 3 bases and J by 5 bases, with 14 bases between. Germline CDR1 is SGDLS and CDR2 is YYNGEE. The CDR3 has 15 residues.

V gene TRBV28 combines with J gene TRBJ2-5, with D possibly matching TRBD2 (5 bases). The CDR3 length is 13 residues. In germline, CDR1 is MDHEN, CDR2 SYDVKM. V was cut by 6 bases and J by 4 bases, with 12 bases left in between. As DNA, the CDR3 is TGTGCCAGCAGCCTCGGGGAAACAGAGACCCAGTACTTC. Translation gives CASSLGETETQYF.

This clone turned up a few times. DNA of the CDR3: TGTGCCAGCATTTTCCAAGGTCCAGGGGGCAATGTTGGAATGAACACTGAAGCTTTCTTT. This translates into CASIFQGPGGNVGMNTEAFF. This chain uses TRBV2 with TRBJ1-1; 8 bases match TRBD1. Germline V gene lookup returns CDR1 SNHLY and CDR2 FYNNEI. This CDR3 region has 20 residues. The J segment lost 0 bases and the V segment lost 7 bases, leaving 22 bases of the junction unmatched.

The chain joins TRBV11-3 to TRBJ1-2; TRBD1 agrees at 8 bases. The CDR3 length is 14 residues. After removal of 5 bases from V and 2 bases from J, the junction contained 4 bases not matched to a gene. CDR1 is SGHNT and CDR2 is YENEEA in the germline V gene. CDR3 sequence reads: CASSPRQGNYGYTF. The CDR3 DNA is TGTGCCAGCAGCCCTCGACAGGGGAACTATGGCTACACCTTC.